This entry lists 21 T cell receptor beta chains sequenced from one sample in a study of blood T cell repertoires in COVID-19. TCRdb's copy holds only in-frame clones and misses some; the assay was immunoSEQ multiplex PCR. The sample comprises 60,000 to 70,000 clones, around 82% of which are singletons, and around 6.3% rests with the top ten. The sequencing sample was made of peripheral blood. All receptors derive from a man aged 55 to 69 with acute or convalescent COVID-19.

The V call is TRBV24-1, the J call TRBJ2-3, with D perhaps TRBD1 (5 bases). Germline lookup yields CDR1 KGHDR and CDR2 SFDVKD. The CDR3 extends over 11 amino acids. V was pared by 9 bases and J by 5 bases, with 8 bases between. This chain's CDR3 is CATGAEDTQYF. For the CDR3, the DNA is TGTGCCACCGGGGCGGAAGATACGCAGTATTTT.

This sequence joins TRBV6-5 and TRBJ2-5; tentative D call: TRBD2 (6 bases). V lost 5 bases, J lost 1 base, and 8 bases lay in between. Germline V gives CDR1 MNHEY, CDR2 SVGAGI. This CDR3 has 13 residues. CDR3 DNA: TGTGCCAGCAGTATTAGCGGCCAAGAGACCCAGTACTTC. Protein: CASSISGQETQYF.

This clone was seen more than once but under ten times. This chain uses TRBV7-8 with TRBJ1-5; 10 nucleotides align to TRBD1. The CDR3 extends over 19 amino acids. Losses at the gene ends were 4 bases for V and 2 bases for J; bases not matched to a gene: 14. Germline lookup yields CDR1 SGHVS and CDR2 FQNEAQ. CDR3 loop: CASSSRSGTGALGNQPQHF. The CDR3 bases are TGTGCCAGCAGCTCTCGATCCGGGACAGGGGCGCTGGGCAATCAGCCCCAGCATTTT.

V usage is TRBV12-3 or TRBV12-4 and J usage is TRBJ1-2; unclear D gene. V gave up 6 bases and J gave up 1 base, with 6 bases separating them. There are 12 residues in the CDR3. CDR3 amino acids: CASSPFNYGYTF. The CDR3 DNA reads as TGTGCCAGCAGCCCCTTTAACTATGGCTACACCTTC.

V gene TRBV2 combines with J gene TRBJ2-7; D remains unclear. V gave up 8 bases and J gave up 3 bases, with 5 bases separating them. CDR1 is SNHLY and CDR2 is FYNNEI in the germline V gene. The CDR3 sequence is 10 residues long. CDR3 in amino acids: CASSNYEQYF. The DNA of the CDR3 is TGTGCCAGCTCCAACTACGAGCAGTACTTC.

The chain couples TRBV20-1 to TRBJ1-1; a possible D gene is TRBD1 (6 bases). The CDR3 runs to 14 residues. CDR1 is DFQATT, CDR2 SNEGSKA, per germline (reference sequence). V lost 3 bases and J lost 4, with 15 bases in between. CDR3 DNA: TGCAGTGCTAGTAGCACCAGGGGCTCCACTGAAGCTTTCTTT. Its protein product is CSASSTRGSTEAFF.

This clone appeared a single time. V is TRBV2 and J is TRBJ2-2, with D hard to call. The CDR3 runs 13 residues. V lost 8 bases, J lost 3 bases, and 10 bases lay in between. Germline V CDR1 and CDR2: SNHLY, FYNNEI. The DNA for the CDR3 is TGTGCCAGCGCATCAAGCGACACCGGGGAGCTGTTTTTT. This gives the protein CASASSDTGELFF.

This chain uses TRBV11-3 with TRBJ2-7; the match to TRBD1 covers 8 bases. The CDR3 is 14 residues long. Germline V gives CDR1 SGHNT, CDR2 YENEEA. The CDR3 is CASSLGTGSSEQYV. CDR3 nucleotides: TGTGCCAGCAGCTTAGGGACAGGGTCCTCCGAGCAGTACGTC.

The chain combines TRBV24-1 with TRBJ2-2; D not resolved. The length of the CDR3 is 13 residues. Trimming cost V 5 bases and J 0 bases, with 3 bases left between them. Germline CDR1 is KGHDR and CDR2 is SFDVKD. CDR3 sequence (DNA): TGTGCCACCAGTGTCTCGAACACCGGGGAGCTGTTTTTT. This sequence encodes CATSVSNTGELFF.

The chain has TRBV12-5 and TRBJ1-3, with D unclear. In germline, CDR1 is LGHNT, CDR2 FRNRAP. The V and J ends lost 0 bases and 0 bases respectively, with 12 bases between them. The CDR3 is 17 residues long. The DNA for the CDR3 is TGTGCTAGTGGTTTGGTTGGGGAGGCCCTCTCTGGAAACACCATATATTTT. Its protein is CASGLVGEALSGNTIYF.

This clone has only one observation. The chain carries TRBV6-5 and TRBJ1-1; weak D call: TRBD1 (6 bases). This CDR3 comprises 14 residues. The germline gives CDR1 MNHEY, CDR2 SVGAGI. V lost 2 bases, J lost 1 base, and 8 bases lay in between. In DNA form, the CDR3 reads TGTGCCAGCAGTTACAACAGGGCGAACACTGAAGCTTTCTTT. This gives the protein CASSYNRANTEAFF.

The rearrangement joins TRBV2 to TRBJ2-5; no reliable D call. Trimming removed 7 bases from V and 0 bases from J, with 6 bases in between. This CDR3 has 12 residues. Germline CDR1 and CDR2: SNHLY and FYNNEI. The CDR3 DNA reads TGTGCCAGCACCCCTTACCAAGAGACCCAGTACTTC. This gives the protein CASTPYQETQYF.

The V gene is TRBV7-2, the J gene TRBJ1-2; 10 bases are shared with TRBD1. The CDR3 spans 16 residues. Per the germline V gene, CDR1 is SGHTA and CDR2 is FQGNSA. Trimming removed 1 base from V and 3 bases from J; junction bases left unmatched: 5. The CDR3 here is CASSLVGGQGDYGYTF. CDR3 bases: TGTGCCAGCAGCTTAGTTGGAGGACAGGGGGACTATGGCTACACCTTC.

The CDR3: CASRMTSGGGYEQFF. As DNA, the CDR3 is TGTGCCAGCAGAATGACTAGCGGGGGAGGCTATGAGCAGTTCTTC. This chain connects TRBV2 to TRBJ2-1, with 12 bases matching TRBD2. Germline V gene lookup returns CDR1 SNHLY and CDR2 FYNNEI. J was trimmed by 8 bases and V by 6 bases; bases with no gene match: 8. This CDR3 contains 15 residues.

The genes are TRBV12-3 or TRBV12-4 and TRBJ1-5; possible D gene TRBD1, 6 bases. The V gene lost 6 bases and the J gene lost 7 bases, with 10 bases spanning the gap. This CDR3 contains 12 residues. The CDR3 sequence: CASRGQRQPQHF. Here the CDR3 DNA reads TGTGCCAGCAGGGGACAACGGCAGCCCCAGCATTTT.

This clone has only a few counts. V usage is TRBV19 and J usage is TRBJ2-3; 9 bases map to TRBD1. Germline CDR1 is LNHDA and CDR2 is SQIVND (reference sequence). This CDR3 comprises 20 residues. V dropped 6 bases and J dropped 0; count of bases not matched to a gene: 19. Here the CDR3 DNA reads TGTGCCAGTAGAAGATCCCCCGGGACAGGGCGCAAGTCCAGCACAGATACGCAGTATTTT. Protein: CASRRSPGTGRKSSTDTQYF.

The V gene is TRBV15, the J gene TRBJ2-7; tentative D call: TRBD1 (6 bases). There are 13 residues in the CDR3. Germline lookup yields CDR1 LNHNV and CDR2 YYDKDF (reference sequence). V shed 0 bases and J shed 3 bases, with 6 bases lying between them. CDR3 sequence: CATSRETGYEQYF. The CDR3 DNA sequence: TGTGCCACCAGCAGAGAGACAGGCTACGAGCAGTACTTC.

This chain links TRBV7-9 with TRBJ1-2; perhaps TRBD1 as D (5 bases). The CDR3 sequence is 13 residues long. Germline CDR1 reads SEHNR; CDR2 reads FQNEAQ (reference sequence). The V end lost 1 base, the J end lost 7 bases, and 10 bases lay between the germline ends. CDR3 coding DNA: TGTGCCAGCAGCTTAGTAGGGCAGGGTGGCTACACCTTC. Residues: CASSLVGQGGYTF.

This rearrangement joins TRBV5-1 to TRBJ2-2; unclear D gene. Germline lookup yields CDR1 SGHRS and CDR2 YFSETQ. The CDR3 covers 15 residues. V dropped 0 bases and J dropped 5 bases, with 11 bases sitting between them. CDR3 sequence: CASSLDLLLTGELFF. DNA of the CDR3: TGCGCCAGCAGCTTGGACTTACTATTAACCGGGGAGCTGTTTTTT.

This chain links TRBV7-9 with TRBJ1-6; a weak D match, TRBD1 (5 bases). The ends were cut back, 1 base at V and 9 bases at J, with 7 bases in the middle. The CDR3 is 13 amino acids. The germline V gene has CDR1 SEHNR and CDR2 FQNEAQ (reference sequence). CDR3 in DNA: TGTGCCAGCAGCTTAGAAAGGGGTTCACCCCTCCACTTT. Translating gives CASSLERGSPLHF.

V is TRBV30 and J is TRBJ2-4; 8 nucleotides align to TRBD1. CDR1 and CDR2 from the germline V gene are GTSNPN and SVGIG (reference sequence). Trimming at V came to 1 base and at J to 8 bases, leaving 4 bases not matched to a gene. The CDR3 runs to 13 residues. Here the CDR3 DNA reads TGTGCCTGGAGTGGAGACAGGGGTGACATTCAGTACTTC. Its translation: CAWSGDRGDIQYF.